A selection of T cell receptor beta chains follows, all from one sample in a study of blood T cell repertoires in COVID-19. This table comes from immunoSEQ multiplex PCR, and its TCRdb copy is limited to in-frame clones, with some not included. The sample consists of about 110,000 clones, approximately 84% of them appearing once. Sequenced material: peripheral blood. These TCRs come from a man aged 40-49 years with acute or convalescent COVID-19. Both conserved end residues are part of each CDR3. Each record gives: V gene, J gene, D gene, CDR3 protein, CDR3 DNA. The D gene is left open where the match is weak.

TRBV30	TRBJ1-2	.	CAWSAPRGGVEAPDGYTF	TGTGCCTGGAGTGCCCCAAGGGGGGGGGTGGAGGCCCCCGACGGCTACACCTTC
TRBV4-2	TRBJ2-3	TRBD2	CASSQDLGTSGIKDTQYF	TGTGCCAGCAGCCAAGATCTGGGGACTAGCGGGATCAAAGATACGCAGTATTTT
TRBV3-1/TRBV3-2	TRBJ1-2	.	CASSQGQFYGYTF	TGTGCCAGCAGCCAAGGACAGTTCTATGGCTACACCTTC
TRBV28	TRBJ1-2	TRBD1	CASSLNPGTGIFHGYTF	TGTGCCAGCAGCTTAAACCCCGGGACAGGAATTTTTCATGGCTACACCTTC
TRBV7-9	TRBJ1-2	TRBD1	CASGAPPTSDRRRYGYTF	TGTGCCAGCGGGGCCCCCCCCACCTCGGACAGGCGGCGGTATGGCTACACCTTC
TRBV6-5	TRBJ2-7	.	CASTRPAGVYEQYF	TGTGCCAGCACTCGCCCAGCGGGCGTCTACGAGCAGTACTTC
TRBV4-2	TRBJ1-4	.	CASSLQHRETNEKLFF	TGTGCCAGCAGCCTTCAACACAGGGAGACTAATGAAAAACTGTTTTTT
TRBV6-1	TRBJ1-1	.	CASSAAGGDTEAFF	TGTGCCAGCAGTGCAGCAGGAGGGGACACTGAAGCTTTCTTT
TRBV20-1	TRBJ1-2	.	CSARTQSSYTF	TGCAGTGCTAGAACCCAGTCCTCCTACACCTTC
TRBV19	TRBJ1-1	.	CASSIEATGNTEAFF	TGTGCCAGTAGTATAGAAGCGACAGGGAACACTGAAGCTTTCTTT
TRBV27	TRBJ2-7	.	CASAASPGQAYEQYF	TGTGCCAGCGCCGCCTCACCGGGACAAGCCTACGAGCAGTACTTC
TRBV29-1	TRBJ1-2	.	CSVEDWGLGRAYAGYGYTF	TGCAGCGTTGAAGATTGGGGACTGGGCAGGGCCTATGCCGGCTATGGCTACACCTTC
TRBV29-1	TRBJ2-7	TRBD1	CSASTGQLRYF	TGCAGCGCATCGACAGGGCAGCTTCGGTACTTC
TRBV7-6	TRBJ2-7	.	CASSPAPAWSSYEQYF	TGTGCCAGCAGCCCCGCCCCAGCCTGGAGCTCCTACGAGCAGTACTTC
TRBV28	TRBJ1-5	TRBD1	CASSSPFRDRALGPQHF	TGTGCCAGCAGTTCCCCCTTCCGGGACAGGGCCCTCGGGCCCCAGCATTTT